Below are 25 T cell receptor beta chains sequenced from a single sample in a study of follicular helper T cells after annual influenza vaccination. Time point specified: 2015-2016 season, pre-vaccination. Some clones are missing from TCRdb's copy, which holds only in-frame ones; the method was immunoSEQ multiplex PCR. The top ten clones hold around 3.4% of a sample with some 10,000 clones, 81% of them seen once. The input for sequencing was CXCR5+ CD38- circulating T follicular helper cells from blood, taken on the day of influenza vaccination. Subset indicated: circulating Tfh, non-naive CD4+CXCR5+PD-1+ (ICOS+CD38+ or ICOS-CD38-). These receptor sequences come from an adult who received the influenza vaccine.

The V and J genes are TRBV9 and TRBJ1-3; tentatively, D is TRBD1 (6 bases). With 2 bases removed from V and 2 bases from J, the gap between germline ends came to 11 bases. Germline V CDR1 and CDR2: SGDLS, YYNGEE. This CDR3 is 15 amino acids long. In nucleotides, the CDR3 is TGTGCCAGCAGCGTGGCAGGGGCCGCTGGAAACACCATATATTTT. Encoded protein: CASSVAGAAGNTIYF.

This rearrangement joins TRBV7-2 to TRBJ2-3; tentatively, D is TRBD2 (5 bases). This CDR3 comprises 14 residues. The germline CDR1 and CDR2 sequences are SGHTA and FQGNSA. Deletions cut 3 bases from V and 8 bases from J, with 15 bases between. For the CDR3, the DNA is TGTGCCAGCAGCTTGGAGCGGCTCCGGGGTACGCAGTATTTT. Encoded protein: CASSLERLRGTQYF.

J is TRBJ2-7 and V is TRBV29-1; D not certain. Trimming took off 2 bases at V and 3 bases at J, with 11 bases between the two ends. The germline V gene has CDR1 SQVTM and CDR2 ANQGSEA. This CDR3 spans 13 amino acids. CDR3 protein: CSVEFGGSYEQYF. The CDR3 DNA follows: TGCAGCGTTGAATTCGGTGGCAGCTACGAGCAGTACTTC.

This sequence joins TRBV14 and TRBJ2-1; 10 bases fit TRBD2. The CDR3 has 18 residues. The trim removed 0 bases at V and 7 bases at J, leaving 12 bases unmatched. CDR1 SGHDN and CDR2 FVKESK come from the germline V gene. CDR3: CASSQDLLVAGGGNEQFF. CDR3 in DNA: TGTGCCAGCAGCCAAGATCTACTCGTAGCGGGAGGAGGTAATGAGCAGTTCTTC.

The rearrangement links TRBV7-8 to TRBJ2-1; D is uncertain. The CDR3 loop spans 12 amino acids. Germline lookup yields CDR1 SGHVS and CDR2 FQNEAQ. The ends were cut back, 8 bases at V and 8 bases at J, with 13 bases in the middle. The CDR3 loop reads CASCLDGDEQFF. CDR3 sequence (DNA): TGTGCCAGCTGTCTAGATGGGGATGAGCAGTTCTTC.

V and J are TRBV5-6 and TRBJ2-1; 11 nucleotides match TRBD2. The germline gives CDR1 SGHDT, CDR2 YYEEEE. The ends lost 4 bases at V and 8 bases at J; junction bases unmatched: 8. This CDR3 region has 15 residues. The chain's CDR3 is CASSILAGGRDEQFF. As DNA, the CDR3 is TGTGCCAGCAGCATCTTAGCGGGGGGGCGTGATGAGCAGTTCTTC. Variable domain in full (rest from reference TRBV5-6 and TRBJ2-1): DAGVTQSPTHLIKTRGQQVTLRCSPKSGHDTVSWYQQALGQGPQFIFQYYEEEERQRGNFPDRFSGHQFPNYSSELNVNALLLGDSALYLCASSILAGGRDEQFFGPGTRLTVL.

The chain combines TRBV7-2 with TRBJ2-7; 7 bases line up with TRBD2. Looked up from germline, CDR1 is SGHTA and CDR2 is FQGNSA. The CDR3 runs 12 residues. J gave up 3 bases and V 4 bases, and 0 bases lay outside the gene matches. CDR3 bases: TGTGCCAGCAGCTCTAGCGGCTACGAGCAGTACTTC. This codes for CASSSSGYEQYF.

The genes are TRBV4-2 and TRBJ2-3; possibly TRBD1 or TRBD2 for D (6 bases each). CDR3 length equals 14 residues. From germline, CDR1 is LGHNA and CDR2 YNFKEQ. V was pared by 2 bases and J by 4 bases, with 10 bases between. This CDR3 is CASSQPGEADTQYF. For the CDR3, the DNA is TGTGCCAGCAGCCAACCAGGGGAGGCAGATACGCAGTATTTT.

The rearrangement links TRBV10-3 to TRBJ1-2; maybe TRBD1 (6 bases). Germline V gene data show CDR1 as ENHRY and CDR2 as SYGVKD. The CDR3 totals 14 residues. V dropped 0 bases and J dropped 5 bases, with 10 bases sitting between them. In DNA, the CDR3 is TGTGCCATCAGTGAGTCTAACAGGGTTTATGGCTACACCTTC. Protein: CAISESNRVYGYTF.

The rearrangement joins TRBV2 to TRBJ1-4; 7 positions agree with TRBD1. CDR1 is SNHLY and CDR2 is FYNNEI in the germline V gene. V shed 6 bases, J shed 8 bases, and the junction held 9 bases outside the gene matches. The CDR3 covers 14 residues. CDR3 bases: TGTGCCAGCAGGACAGGGCTATTGGGAGAAAAACTGTTTTTT. It codes for CASRTGLLGEKLFF. Using reference TRBV2 and TRBJ1-4 for the parts outside the CDR3, the full variable domain is EPEVTQTPSHQVTQMGQEVILRCVPISNHLYFYWYRQILGQKVEFLVSFYNNEISEKSEIFDDQFSVERPDGSNFTLKIRSTKLEDSAMYFCASRTGLLGEKLFFGSGTQLSVL.

This sequence joins TRBV11-2 and TRBJ2-5; 10 bases are shared with TRBD2. Looked up from germline, CDR1 is SGHAT and CDR2 is FQNNGV. The trim removed 7 bases at V and 2 bases at J, leaving 10 bases unmatched. The length of the CDR3 is 16 residues. The CDR3 sequence is CASKRAPSGGQETQYF. The CDR3 nucleotides are TGTGCCAGCAAGAGAGCGCCTAGCGGGGGTCAAGAGACCCAGTACTTC. Using reference TRBV11-2 and TRBJ2-5 for the parts outside the CDR3, the full variable domain is EAGVAQSPRYKIIEKRQSVAFWCNPISGHATLYWYQQILGQGPKLLIQFQNNGVVDDSQLPKDRFSAERLKGVDSTLKIQPAKLEDSAVYLCASKRAPSGGQETQYFGPGTRLLVL.

V and J are TRBV9 and TRBJ1-5; D ambiguous. This CDR3 region has 15 residues. Germline V CDR1 and CDR2: SGDLS, YYNGEE. V was clipped by 0 bases and J by 6 bases, with 13 bases between them. As DNA, the CDR3 is TGTGCCAGCAGCGTAGCTGGGAACCCTGGTCAGCCCCAGCATTTT. It translates to CASSVAGNPGQPQHF.

This chain links TRBV29-1 with TRBJ1-3; a possible D gene is TRBD1 (5 bases). CDR1 and CDR2 (germline): SQVTM, ANQGSEA. V shed 4 bases and J shed 0 bases, with 7 bases lying between them. CDR3 length equals 13 residues. The CDR3, as DNA: TGCAGCGTTGGAGGGGTCTCTGGAAACACCATATATTTT. It yields the protein CSVGGVSGNTIYF.

This chain links TRBV29-1 with TRBJ1-1, with TRBD1 identical over 11 bases. Germline V gene data show CDR1 as SQVTM and CDR2 as ANQGSEA. V gave up 5 bases and J gave up 4 bases; unmatched junction bases: 9. The CDR3 consists of 15 residues. This CDR3 is CSVTGTGGYSTEAFF. The CDR3 coding sequence is TGCAGCGTTACTGGGACAGGGGGTTATAGCACTGAAGCTTTCTTT.

The V call is TRBV12-5, the J call TRBJ1-2; TRBD1 matches 10 bases. V gave up 1 base and J gave up 4 bases; unmatched junction bases: 9. This CDR3 spans 17 amino acids. CDR1 LGHNT and CDR2 FRNRAP come from the germline V gene. CDR3 protein: CASGLGRGQGSAYGYTF. CDR3 nucleotides: TGTGCTAGTGGTTTGGGCCGGGGACAGGGGAGTGCCTATGGCTACACCTTC. Drawing the rest from reference TRBV12-5 and TRBJ1-2, the complete variable domain is DARVTQTPRHKVTEMGQEVTMRCQPILGHNTVFWYRQTMMQGLELLAYFRNRAPLDDSGMPKDRFSAEMPDATLATLKIQPSEPRDSAVYFCASGLGRGQGSAYGYTFGSGTRLTVV.

This chain uses TRBV19 with TRBJ2-1; no firm D call. This CDR3 is 13 amino acids long. Trimming pared 5 bases from V and 9 bases from J, leaving 14 bases between. Looked up from germline, CDR1 is LNHDA and CDR2 is SQIVND (reference sequence). DNA for the CDR3: TGTGCCAGTAGTCAGACTGGTCAGGTTGAGCAGTTCTTC. This codes for CASSQTGQVEQFF.

The rearrangement joins TRBV19 to TRBJ2-1, with TRBD2 matching over 7 bases. The V segment lost 5 bases and the J segment 10 bases; nucleotides outside the gene matches: 5. Germline V lookup: CDR1 LNHDA, CDR2 SQIVND (reference sequence). CDR3 length: 12 amino acids. CDR3: CASSAPGLEQFF. DNA of the CDR3: TGTGCCAGTAGTGCTCCGGGACTAGAGCAGTTCTTC.

This clone was detected only once. V gene TRBV5-1 combines with J gene TRBJ1-2, with a weak D call TRBD1 (6 bases). The V and J ends lost 0 bases and 4 bases respectively, with 16 bases between them. CDR1 is SGHRS and CDR2 is YFSETQ in the germline V gene. CDR3 length: 16 residues. The CDR3 spells CASSLVSGRQAYGYTF. The CDR3 DNA follows: TGCGCCAGCAGCTTGGTATCTGGACGACAGGCCTATGGCTACACCTTC.

The chain has TRBV5-1 and TRBJ2-5; 10 positions agree with TRBD1. The V and J ends lost 3 bases and 5 bases, in that order; junction bases with no gene match: 19. Germline V gene data show CDR1 as SGHRS and CDR2 as YFSETQ. CDR3 size: 19 residues. CDR3 sequence (DNA): TGCGCCAGCAGCTCGACATTGGGACAGGGGCTAGCGGGTGCTGAGACCCAGTACTTC. This encodes CASSSTLGQGLAGAETQYF.

J is TRBJ1-2 and V is TRBV27, with a weak D call TRBD1 (6 bases). Germline lookup yields CDR1 MNHEY and CDR2 SMNVEV (reference sequence). Trimming stripped 2 bases from V and 7 bases from J, with 11 bases between. CDR3 size: 13 residues. The CDR3 coding sequence is TGTGCCAGCAGTTTAGGCGGGGGCCGTGGCTACACCTTC. It specifies CASSLGGGRGYTF.

This clone was detected a few times. The CDR3 reads CASSSVPGQSGYTF. The CDR3 DNA reads as TGTGCCAGCAGCTCCGTCCCCGGTCAAAGCGGCTACACCTTC. The gene calls are TRBV7-3 and TRBJ1-2, with D hard to call. The germline V gene has CDR1 SGHTA and CDR2 FQGTGA. Trimming removed 4 bases at V and 8 bases at J, with 17 bases between. This CDR3 comprises 14 residues.

This clone occurred once. J is TRBJ1-1 and V is TRBV28, with 7 bases identical to TRBD1. Germline V CDR1 and CDR2: MDHEN, SYDVKM. The trim removed 4 bases at V and 0 bases at J, leaving 8 bases unmatched. The CDR3 extends over 16 amino acids. This CDR3 is CASSSQQGSMNTEAFF. In DNA form, the CDR3 reads TGTGCCAGCAGTTCCCAACAGGGGTCCATGAACACTGAAGCTTTCTTT. The variable domain in full, completed from reference TRBV28 and TRBJ1-1, reads DVKVTQSSRYLVKRTGEKVFLECVQDMDHENMFWYRQDPGLGLRLIYFSYDVKMKEKGDIPEGYSVSREKKERFSLILESASTNQTSMYLCASSSQQGSMNTEAFFGQGTRLTVV.

The V call is TRBV19, the J call TRBJ2-7; 7 bases agree with TRBD1. CDR3 size: 15 residues. The germline CDR1 and CDR2 sequences are LNHDA and SQIVND (reference sequence). Trimming removed 5 bases from V and 0 bases from J; junction bases left unmatched: 7. CDR3 sequence reads: CASSPSRTGSYEQYF. The CDR3 DNA reads as TGTGCCAGTAGTCCCTCCCGGACAGGCTCCTACGAGCAGTACTTC. The whole variable domain, filled in from reference TRBV19 and TRBJ2-7, reads DGGITQSPKYLFRKEGQNVTLSCEQNLNHDAMYWYRQDPGQGLRLIYYSQIVNDFQKGDIAEGYSVSREKKESFPLTVTSAQKNPTAFYLCASSPSRTGSYEQYFGPGTRLTVT.

This chain connects TRBV10-3 to TRBJ2-1; 8 bases line up with TRBD2. The CDR3 loop spans 16 amino acids. Germline CDR1 reads ENHRY; CDR2 reads SYGVKD. V lost 6 bases to trimming and J lost 7 bases; unmatched junction nucleotides: 14. The CDR3 protein is CAISKRLAQSLNEQFF. CDR3 nucleotide sequence: TGTGCCATCAGCAAAAGACTAGCGCAGTCACTTAATGAGCAGTTCTTC.

The chain employs TRBV18 and TRBJ2-5; D is ambiguous. Per the germline V gene, CDR1 is KGHSH and CDR2 is LQKENI. The CDR3 sequence is 15 residues long. Trimming left V 0 bases short and J 0 bases short, with 8 bases between. CDR3 in amino acids: CASSPPGEYQETQYF. In DNA form, the CDR3 reads TGTGCCAGCTCACCACCGGGCGAGTACCAAGAGACCCAGTACTTC.